This T cell receptor beta chain was sequenced during a study of radiotherapy plus CTLA-4 blockade in lung cancer (dated by TCRdb to 2016 to 2018). Describing the broader study: Among enrolled patients, roughly 18% had an objective response and 30% to 40% reached disease control.

The study tested focal radiation therapy combined with CTLA-4 blockade (ipilimumab) in patients with chemo-refractory metastatic non-small-cell lung cancer. Broad study findings and their caveats: Increased serum interferon-beta after radiation, together with early dynamic changes in blood T cell clones, were reported to be the strongest predictors of response. After treatment with radiotherapy and ipilimumab, TCR clones that originated in tumors expanded in peripheral blood.

Library preparation was by the immunoSEQ multiplex PCR assay. Drawn from immuneACCESS, this table holds only the in-frame rearrangements with V and J called that TCRdb kept. Clones are partly lost; checked studies trace under half to an unresolved V gene and leave the rest unexplained. Counted in this sample were around 82,000 clones; around 84% of them appeared once. Approximately 15% of the sample lies in the top ten. Note on this clone: The antigen this receptor binds is unknown. At one end, the junction sequence differs from germline, possibly due to a read error.

Including the terminal cysteine and phenylalanine, the CDR3 comprises 11 residues. The entry retains the CDR3 DNA only, 33 bases that are in frame from base 1. The germline V gene gives CDR1 as SGHTA and CDR2 as FQGNSA. The receptor comes from a human donor with non-small cell lung cancer that progressed on radiotherapy plus ipilimumab. Here the chain combines TRBV7-2 and TRBJ1-2, and 7 junctional nucleotides match TRBD1. The input for sequencing was peripheral blood, taken from a patient treated with radiotherapy plus ipilimumab. The DNA sequence is given as TGTGCCAGCAGCTTGGGACAGAGGCACAGCTTC. This is translated as CASSLGQRHSF. With all but the CDR3 taken from the reference TRBV7-2 and TRBJ1-2 genes, the full variable domain is: GAGVSQSPSNKVTEKGKDVELRCDPISGHTALYWYRQSLGQGLEFLIYFQGNSAPDKSGLPSDRFSAERTGGSVSTLTIQRTQQEDSAVYLCASSLGQRHSFGSGTRLTVV.